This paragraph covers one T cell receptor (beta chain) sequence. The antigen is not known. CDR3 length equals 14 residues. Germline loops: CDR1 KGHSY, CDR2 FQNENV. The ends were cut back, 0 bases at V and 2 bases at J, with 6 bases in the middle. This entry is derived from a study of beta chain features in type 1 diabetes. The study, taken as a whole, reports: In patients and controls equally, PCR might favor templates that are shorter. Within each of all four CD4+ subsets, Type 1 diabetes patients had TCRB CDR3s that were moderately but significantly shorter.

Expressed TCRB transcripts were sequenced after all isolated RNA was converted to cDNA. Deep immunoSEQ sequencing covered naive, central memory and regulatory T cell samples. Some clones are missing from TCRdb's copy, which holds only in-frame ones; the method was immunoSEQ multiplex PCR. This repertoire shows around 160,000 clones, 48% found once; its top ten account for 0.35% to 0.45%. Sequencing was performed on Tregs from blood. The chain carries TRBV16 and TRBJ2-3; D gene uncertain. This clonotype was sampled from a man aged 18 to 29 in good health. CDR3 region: CASSQSMATDTQYF. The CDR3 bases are TGTGCCAGCAGCCAATCGATGGCCACAGATACGCAGTATTTT.